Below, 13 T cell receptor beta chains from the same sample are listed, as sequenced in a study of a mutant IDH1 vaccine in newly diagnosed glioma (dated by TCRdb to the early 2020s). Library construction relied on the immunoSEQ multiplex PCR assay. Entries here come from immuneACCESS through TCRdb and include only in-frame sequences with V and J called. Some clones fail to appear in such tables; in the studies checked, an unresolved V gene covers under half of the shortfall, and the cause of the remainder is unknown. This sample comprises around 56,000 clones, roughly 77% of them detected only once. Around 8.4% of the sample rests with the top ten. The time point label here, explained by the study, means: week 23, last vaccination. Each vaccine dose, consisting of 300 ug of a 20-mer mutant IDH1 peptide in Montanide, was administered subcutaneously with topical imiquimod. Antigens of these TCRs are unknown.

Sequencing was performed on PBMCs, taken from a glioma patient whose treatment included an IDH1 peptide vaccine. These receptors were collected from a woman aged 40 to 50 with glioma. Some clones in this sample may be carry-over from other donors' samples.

CDR3 bases: TGTGCCAGTAGCGAGTTGAGGGGGCGCAGGAGCACTGAAGCTTTCTTT. Its protein is CASSELRGRRSTEAFF. V is TRBV19 and J is TRBJ1-1, with 7 bases fitting TRBD1. The V and J ends lost 6 bases and 4 bases, in that order; junction bases with no gene match: 14. CDR3 length: 16 amino acids. CDR1 and CDR2 from the germline V gene are LNHDA and SQIVND (reference sequence).

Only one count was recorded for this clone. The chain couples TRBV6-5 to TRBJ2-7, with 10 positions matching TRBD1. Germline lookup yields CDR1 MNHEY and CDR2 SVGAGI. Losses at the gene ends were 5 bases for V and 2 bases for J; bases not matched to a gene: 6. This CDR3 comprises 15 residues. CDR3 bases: TGTGCCAGCAGTACCCTTGGGACAGGGGCCTACGAGCAGTACTTC. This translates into CASSTLGTGAYEQYF.

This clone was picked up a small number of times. The CDR3 nucleotides read TGTGCCAGCAGTGAGACAGGGGCGTTGAACGAGCAGTACTTC. Amino acid sequence: CASSETGALNEQYF. This chain links TRBV28 with TRBJ2-7, with 8 bases fitting TRBD1. J lost 5 bases, V lost 5 bases, and 8 bases had no gene match. The CDR3 covers 14 residues. Germline V gene sequence: CDR1 MDHEN, CDR2 SYDVKM.

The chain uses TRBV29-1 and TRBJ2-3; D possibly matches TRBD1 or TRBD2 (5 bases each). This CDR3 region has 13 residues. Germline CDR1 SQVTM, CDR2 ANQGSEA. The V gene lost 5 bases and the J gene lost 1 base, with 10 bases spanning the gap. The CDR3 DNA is TGCAGCGTTTTAAGGGGAGGCACAGATACGCAGTATTTT. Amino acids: CSVLRGGTDTQYF.

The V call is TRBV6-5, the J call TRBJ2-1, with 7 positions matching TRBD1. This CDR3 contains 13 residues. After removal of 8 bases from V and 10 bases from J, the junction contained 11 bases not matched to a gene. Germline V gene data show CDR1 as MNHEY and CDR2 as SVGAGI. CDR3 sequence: CASRDTLGGEQFF. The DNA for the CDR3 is TGTGCCAGCCGAGACACCCTAGGGGGCGAGCAGTTCTTC.

For the CDR3, the DNA is TGTGCCAGCAGCTTAGCTTTCCTCTCCTACAATGAGCAGTTCTTC. The encoded protein is CASSLAFLSYNEQFF. This sequence joins TRBV7-2 and TRBJ2-1, with D unresolved. This CDR3 is built from 15 residues. Trimming took 0 bases from V and 0 from J, leaving 6 bases between them. Germline V gives CDR1 SGHTA, CDR2 FQGNSA. Full variable domain (remainder filled in from reference TRBV7-2 and TRBJ2-1): GAGVSQSPSNKVTEKGKDVELRCDPISGHTALYWYRQSLGQGLEFLIYFQGNSAPDKSGLPSDRFSAERTGGSVSTLTIQRTQQEDSAVYLCASSLAFLSYNEQFFGPGTRLTVL.

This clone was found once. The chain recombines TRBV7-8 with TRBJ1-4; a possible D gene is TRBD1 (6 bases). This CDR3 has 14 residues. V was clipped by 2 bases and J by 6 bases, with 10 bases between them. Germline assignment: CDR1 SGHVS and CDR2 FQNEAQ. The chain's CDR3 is CASSLRTAYEKLFF. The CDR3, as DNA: TGTGCCAGCAGCTTAAGGACAGCTTATGAAAAACTGTTTTTT.

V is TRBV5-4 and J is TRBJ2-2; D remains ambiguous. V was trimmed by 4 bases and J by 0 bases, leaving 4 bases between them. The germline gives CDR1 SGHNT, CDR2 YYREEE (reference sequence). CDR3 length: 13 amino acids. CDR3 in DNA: TGTGCCAGCAGCGGAACGAACACCGGGGAGCTGTTTTTT. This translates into CASSGTNTGELFF.

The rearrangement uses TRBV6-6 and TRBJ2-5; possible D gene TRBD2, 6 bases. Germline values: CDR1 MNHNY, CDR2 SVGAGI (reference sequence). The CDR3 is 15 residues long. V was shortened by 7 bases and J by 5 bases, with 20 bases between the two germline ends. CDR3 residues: CASTTRLVHGETQYF. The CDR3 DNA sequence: TGTGCCAGCACCACACGACTAGTTCATGGGGAGACCCAGTACTTC.

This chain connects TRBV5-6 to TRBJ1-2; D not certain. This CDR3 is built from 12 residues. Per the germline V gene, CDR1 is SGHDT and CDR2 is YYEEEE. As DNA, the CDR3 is TGTGCTTCGTCGGAGGATAACTATGGCTACACCTTC. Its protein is CASSEDNYGYTF.

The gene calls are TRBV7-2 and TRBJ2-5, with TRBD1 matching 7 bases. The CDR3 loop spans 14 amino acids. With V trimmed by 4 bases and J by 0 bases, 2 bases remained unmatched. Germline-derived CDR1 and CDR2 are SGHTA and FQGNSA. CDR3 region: CASSYDRDQETQYF. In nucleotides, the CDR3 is TGTGCCAGCAGCTACGACAGGGACCAAGAGACCCAGTACTTC.

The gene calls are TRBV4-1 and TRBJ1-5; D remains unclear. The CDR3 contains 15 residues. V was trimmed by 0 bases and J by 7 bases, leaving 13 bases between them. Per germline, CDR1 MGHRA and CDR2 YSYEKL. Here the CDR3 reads CASSQERAVDQPQHF. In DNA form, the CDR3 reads TGCGCCAGCAGCCAAGAGAGAGCGGTAGACCAGCCCCAGCATTTT.

The CDR3 region is CASSLQGWTEAFF. The CDR3 DNA is TGTGCCAGCAGCTTACAGGGTTGGACTGAAGCTTTCTTT. J is TRBJ1-1 and V is TRBV7-2; weak D call: TRBD1 (5 bases). Germline V CDR1 and CDR2: SGHTA, FQGNSA. Deletions cut 2 bases from V and 5 bases from J, with 9 bases between. The CDR3 consists of 13 residues.